This TCR beta chain emerged from a study of T-cell reconstitution after alpha-beta-depleted transplantation in children. Unique molecular identifiers were built into the TCRbeta library. In TCRdb, the PCR reads were re-called with MiXCR into one record per CDR3 protein. The sample includes 450,000 to 700,000 distinct CDR3 sequences, about a quarter of them seen just once. The CDR3 has 16 residues. The germline gives CDR1 MGHDK, CDR2 SYGVNS. J lost 3 bases, V lost 6 bases, and 9 bases had no gene match. Study results and limitations: When one year had passed after transplant, most T-cell counts and diversity came from newly produced T cells. Reportedly, roughly two months post-transplant, alpha-beta T cells arose from several hundred expanded graft clones. The origin of high day-60 TCRbeta diversity in some patients lay in surviving recipient T cells and thymic progenitors.

Notes on this clonotype: As yet, its antigen is unknown.

Sequencing used PBMCs, obtained before TCRalphabeta/CD19-depleted stem cell transplant. This receptor was taken from a boy less than two years old with Wiskott-Aldrich syndrome, due to receive a stem cell transplant. The chain links TRBV25-1 to TRBJ2-2; 8 bases agree with TRBD2. The CDR3 nucleotides read TGTGCCAGCAGCACCCGCGGGGGGTTTTACACCGGGGAGCTGTTTTTT. Its protein product is CASSTRGGFYTGELFF.